This T cell receptor (beta chain) comes out of a study of control samples from healthy donors and cancer patients. The assay was immunoSEQ multiplex PCR, and TCRdb's table has in-frame clones only and misses some. The sample shows 100,000 to 120,000 clones, about four fifths of them seen only once. The CDR3 extends over 14 amino acids. Trimming shortened V by 5 bases and J by 5 bases, and 13 bases separated the two germline ends. The germline V gene encodes CDR1 SGHTA and CDR2 FQGNSA. V gene TRBV7-2 combines with J gene TRBJ1-3; no reliable D call. The clonotype comes from a woman in her 50s in good health. The sample was blood. CDR3 nucleotide sequence: TGTGCCAGCAGCCCAACTGACCTGAGAAACACCATATATTTT. As protein: CASSPTDLRNTIYF.